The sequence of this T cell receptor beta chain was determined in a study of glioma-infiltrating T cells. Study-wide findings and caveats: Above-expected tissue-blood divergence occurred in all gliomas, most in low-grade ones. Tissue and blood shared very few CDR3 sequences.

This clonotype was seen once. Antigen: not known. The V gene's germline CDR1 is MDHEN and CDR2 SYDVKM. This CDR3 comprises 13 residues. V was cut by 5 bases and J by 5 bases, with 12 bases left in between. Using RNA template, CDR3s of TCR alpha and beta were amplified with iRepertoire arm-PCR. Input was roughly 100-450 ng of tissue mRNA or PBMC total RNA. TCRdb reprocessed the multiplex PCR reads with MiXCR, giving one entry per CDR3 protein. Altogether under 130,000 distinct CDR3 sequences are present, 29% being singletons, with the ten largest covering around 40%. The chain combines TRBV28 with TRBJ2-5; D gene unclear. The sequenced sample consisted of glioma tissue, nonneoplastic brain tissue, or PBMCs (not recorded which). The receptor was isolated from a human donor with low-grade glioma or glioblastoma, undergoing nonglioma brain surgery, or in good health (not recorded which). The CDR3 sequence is CASSPSSWETQYF. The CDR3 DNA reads TGTGCCAGCAGTCCATCGAGTTGGGAGACCCAGTACTTC. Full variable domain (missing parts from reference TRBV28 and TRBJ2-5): DVKVTQSSRYLVKRTGEKVFLECVQDMDHENMFWYRQDPGLGLRLIYFSYDVKMKEKGDIPEGYSVSREKKERFSLILESASTNQTSMYLCASSPSSWETQYFGPGTRLLVL.